This TCR beta chain derives from a study of blood T cell repertoires in COVID-19. After removal of 2 bases from V and 5 bases from J, the junction contained 8 bases not matched to a gene. CDR3 length: 16 amino acids. Germline V gene sequence: CDR1 SGHAT, CDR2 FQNNGV. Using immunoSEQ multiplex PCR, the repertoire was profiled, and TCRdb retains in-frame clones only, with some absent. The data contain about 250,000 clones, roughly 86% of them singletons. The sequencing input was peripheral blood. The TCR was taken from a woman in her sixties who had recovered from COVID-19. The chain recombines TRBV11-2 with TRBJ2-5, with 10 positions matching TRBD2. CDR3 DNA: TGTGCCAGCAGCTTATCTAGCGGGGGCCGCGGGGAGACCCAGTACTTC. This sequence encodes CASSLSSGGRGETQYF.